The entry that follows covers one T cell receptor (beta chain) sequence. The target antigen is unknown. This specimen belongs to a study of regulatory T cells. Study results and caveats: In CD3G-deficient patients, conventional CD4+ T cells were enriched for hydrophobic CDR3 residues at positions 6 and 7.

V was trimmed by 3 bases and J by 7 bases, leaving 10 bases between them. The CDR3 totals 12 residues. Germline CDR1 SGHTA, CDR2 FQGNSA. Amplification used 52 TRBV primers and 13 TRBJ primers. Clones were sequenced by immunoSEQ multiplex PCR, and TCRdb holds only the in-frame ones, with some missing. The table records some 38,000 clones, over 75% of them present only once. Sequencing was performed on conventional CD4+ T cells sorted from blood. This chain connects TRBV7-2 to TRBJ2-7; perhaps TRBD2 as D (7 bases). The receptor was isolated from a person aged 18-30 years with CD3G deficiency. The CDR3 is CASSFGGREQYF. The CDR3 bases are TGTGCCAGCAGCTTCGGGGGGCGGGAGCAGTACTTC.